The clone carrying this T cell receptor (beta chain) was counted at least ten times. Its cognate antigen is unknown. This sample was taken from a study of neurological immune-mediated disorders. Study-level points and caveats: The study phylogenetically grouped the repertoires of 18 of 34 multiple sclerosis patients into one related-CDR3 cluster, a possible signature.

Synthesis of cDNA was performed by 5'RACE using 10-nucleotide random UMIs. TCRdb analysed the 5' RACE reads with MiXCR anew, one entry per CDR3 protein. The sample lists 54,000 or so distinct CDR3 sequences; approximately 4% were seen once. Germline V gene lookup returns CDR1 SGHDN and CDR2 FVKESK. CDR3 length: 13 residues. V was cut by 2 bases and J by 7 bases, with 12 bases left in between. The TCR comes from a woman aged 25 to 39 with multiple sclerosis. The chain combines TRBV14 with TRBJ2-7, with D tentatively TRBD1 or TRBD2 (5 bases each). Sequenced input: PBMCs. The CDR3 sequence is CASSQRDVREQYF. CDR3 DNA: TGTGCCAGCAGCCAACGGGACGTGAGGGAGCAGTACTTC.